This T cell receptor beta chain was obtained from a study of cytomegalovirus exposure and HLA in healthy donors. As for the study in general: The Caucasian-associated ancestry cluster contained 81% of the approximately 390 genotyped donors.

60 Vbeta and 13 Jbeta primers were used in PCR. Sequencing used immunoSEQ multiplex PCR; TCRdb keeps in-frame clones, though not all of them. Of about 120,000 clones listed, 80% are singletons. Notes on this clone: Its antigen is currently unknown.

CDR1 MNHNS and CDR2 SASEGT come from the germline V gene. This CDR3 region has 14 residues. Trimming shortened V by 5 bases and J by 9 bases, and 14 bases separated the two germline ends. Whole-study results and caveats: Later analysis showed most CMV-associated TCR beta chains appearing HLA-restricted. Presence/absence analyses assumed roughly uniform sequencing depth across donors, which may not hold. Indistinguishable V segments such as TRBV6-2 and TRBV6-3 were excluded.

This chain uses TRBV6-1 with TRBJ1-6, with a tentative D call TRBD1 (5 bases). The specimen was PBMCs. This receptor was obtained from a man aged 30 to 45 in good health and CMV-seropositive. This CDR3 is CASSQTGDSSPLHF. CDR3 sequence (DNA): TGTGCCAGCAGTCAAACAGGCGACAGTTCACCCCTCCACTTT.